This T cell receptor (beta chain) is drawn from a study of spatial heterogeneity in lung cancer. Study details: Detected sequences consistently included more beta-chain ones than alpha-chain ones.

Every TCR cDNA molecule bore a unique molecular identifier. Via MiXCR, TCRdb re-called the 5' RACE reads, giving one row per CDR3 protein. Of 1,500 to 2,000 distinct CDR3 sequences detected, about an eighth appear once; the ten largest clones hold around 13%. Judged by abundance, this clonotype is large. Time point: sample taken at primary tumor resection. Untreated early-stage non-small cell lung cancer patients, over 55 in total, were the donors. TCRs were sequenced from unsorted whole RNA of tumor, nontumor lung or PBMC. The source was normal lung tissue next to the tumor, collected at surgery. The clonotype originates from a female donor with early-stage non-small cell lung cancer.

CDR3 in DNA: TGTGCCACCAGTCTAACTCACGACAGGGGAAGACAGCCCCAGCATTTT. Its protein product is CATSLTHDRGRQPQHF. The gene calls are TRBV24-1 and TRBJ1-5; TRBD1 matches at 8 bases. The germline gives CDR1 KGHDR, CDR2 SFDVKD. V dropped 6 bases and J dropped 7; count of bases not matched to a gene: 13. This CDR3 has 16 residues.